These 5 T cell receptor beta chains were sequenced from one sample in a study of memory B cells and T cells in multiple sclerosis. Their specific antigens are unknown. Separate sequencing covered autoproliferating (CFSE-dim) and non-proliferating (CFSE-high) T cells from stimulus-free culture. Pooled replicate wells came from 5x10^7 CFSE-labeled PBMCs cultured approximately seven days without stimulus. The method was immunoSEQ multiplex PCR; TCRdb's version includes in-frame clones alone and lacks a portion of them. The sample includes about 32,000 clones, around 88% of them seen just once. Sequencing was carried out using PBMCs from blood kept in culture. The receptors derive from a human donor with multiple sclerosis.

This chain links TRBV28 with TRBJ2-7; D is unclear. Germline lookup yields CDR1 MDHEN and CDR2 SYDVKM. Trimming cost V 3 bases and J 4 bases, with 7 bases left between them. The CDR3 consists of 12 residues. In nucleotides, the CDR3 is TGTGCCAGCAGTTTCCGACTTTACGAGCAGTACTTC. This gives the protein CASSFRLYEQYF.

V gene TRBV5-1 combines with J gene TRBJ1-1; D is uncertain. CDR3 length equals 11 residues. Germline assignment: CDR1 SGHRS and CDR2 YFSETQ. The V end was cut by 0 bases, the J end by 7 bases, with 4 bases between. CDR3: CASSLGSEAFF. The CDR3, as DNA: TGCGCCAGCAGCTTGGGGAGTGAAGCTTTCTTT.

This chain uses TRBV7-2 with TRBJ2-3; D tentatively reads TRBD1 or TRBD2 (6 bases each). Trimming left V 6 bases short and J 0 bases short, with 19 bases between. CDR1 and CDR2 from the germline V gene are SGHTA and FQGNSA. The CDR3 contains 17 residues. The CDR3 loop is CASSPPRGHPSTDTQYF. The CDR3 DNA reads as TGTGCCAGCAGTCCCCCACGGGGGCATCCTAGCACAGATACGCAGTATTTT. Variable domain in full (rest from reference TRBV7-2 and TRBJ2-3): GAGVSQSPSNKVTEKGKDVELRCDPISGHTALYWYRQSLGQGLEFLIYFQGNSAPDKSGLPSDRFSAERTGGSVSTLTIQRTQQEDSAVYLCASSPPRGHPSTDTQYFGPGTRLTVL.

On this clone: At one end the junction does not follow the germline gene, possibly because of a read error. The chain has TRBV4-1 and TRBJ1-1, with D maybe TRBD1 (5 bases). Germline V gene sequence: CDR1 MGHRA, CDR2 YSYEKL. The CDR3 totals 13 residues. In nucleotides, the CDR3 is TGCGCCAGCAGACAAGTGGGGGACACTGAAGCTTTCTTT. It codes for CASRQVGDTEAFF.

This chain uses TRBV28 with TRBJ2-3; 9 bases agree with TRBD2. Trimming removed 5 bases from V and 4 bases from J; junction bases left unmatched: 10. Germline values: CDR1 MDHEN, CDR2 SYDVKM. The CDR3 consists of 16 residues. In nucleotides, the CDR3 is TGTGCCAGCAGTACCCGCGTAGCGGGAGCGGCAGATACGCAGTATTTT. Its protein is CASSTRVAGAADTQYF.